This T cell receptor beta chain was obtained from a study of cytomegalovirus exposure and HLA in healthy donors. Method: immunoSEQ multiplex PCR; TCRdb's copy keeps in-frame clones and lacks some. The data contain approximately 41,000 clones, approximately 92% of them seen just once; the ten biggest clones take up around 3.4%. The CDR3 is 14 residues long. The V and J ends lost 3 bases and 3 bases respectively, with 12 bases between them. Germline-derived CDR1 and CDR2 are LNHDA and SQIVND (reference sequence). Sequencing used PBMCs. The rearrangement joins TRBV19 to TRBJ2-7, with a tentative D call TRBD1 (6 bases). This receptor was identified in a man younger than 30 in good health and CMV-seronegative. The CDR3 DNA follows: TGTGCCAGTAGTATTCAGGGGTTGGGCTACGAGCAGTACTTC. Its translation is CASSIQGLGYEQYF. The variable domain in full, with the rest retrieved from reference TRBV19 and TRBJ2-7, is DGGITQSPKYLFRKEGQNVTLSCEQNLNHDAMYWYRQDPGQGLRLIYYSQIVNDFQKGDIAEGYSVSREKKESFPLTVTSAQKNPTAFYLCASSIQGLGYEQYFGPGTRLTVT.